This section outlines one T cell receptor (beta chain) sequence together with its context. Its antigen remains unidentified. The data belong to a study of radiotherapy plus CTLA-4 blockade in lung cancer. Across the whole study: Objective response was observed in more than 15% of patients, and disease control in roughly 31%.

The CDR3 spans 19 residues. Germline loops: CDR1 MNHEY, CDR2 SMNVEV (reference sequence). Trimming removed 4 bases from V and 2 bases from J, with 26 bases in between. Produced via immunoSEQ multiplex PCR; TCRdb's table is partial and in-frame only. The sample lists 20,000 to 30,000 clones; 75% to 85% were seen once. Findings of the study overall: According to reports, early shifts in blood T cell clones, alongside interferon-beta, forecast response most accurately.

The chain links TRBV27 to TRBJ1-2; D perhaps matches TRBD1 (5 bases). This TCR was sampled from a human donor with non-small cell lung cancer that progressed on radiotherapy plus ipilimumab. This specimen was peripheral blood, taken from a patient treated with radiotherapy plus ipilimumab. CDR3 loop: CASSSPRKQGTLQNYGYTF. The CDR3 DNA reads as TGTGCCAGCAGTTCCCCTCGTAAACAAGGGACGCTTCAGAACTATGGCTACACCTTC.